Detailed here is one T cell receptor beta chain. This sample was included in a study of T cell changes during pregnancy in multiple sclerosis. The germline gives CDR1 SGHTA, CDR2 FQGNSA. The CDR3 contains 15 residues. Trimming stripped 0 bases from V and 0 bases from J, with 6 bases between. Sequencing used immunoSEQ multiplex PCR; TCRdb keeps in-frame clones, though not all of them. The data hold 100,000 or so clones, with approximately 95% observed a single time. V is TRBV7-2 and J is TRBJ2-1; D ambiguous. The origin of this receptor is a female donor in good health, enrolled as a control in a pregnancy study. The starting material was peripheral blood, obtained after pregnancy. Here the CDR3 DNA reads TGTGCCAGCAGCTTAGCATTCAGCTCCTACAATGAGCAGTTCTTC. This gives the protein CASSLAFSSYNEQFF.